This TCR beta chain was identified during a study of T cells in localized non-small cell lung cancer. Overall study results and limits: The study detected a median around 50 of the top 100 tumor clones in adjacent lung. Heterogeneity stays possible, as sequencing covered only one tumor region.

This clone is labeled medium-sized. Its antigen remains unknown. Using immunoSEQ multiplex PCR, the repertoire was profiled, and TCRdb retains in-frame clones only, with some absent. There are some 52,000 clones in the sample; 86% occur only once, and about a sixth lies in the top ten. Per germline, CDR1 LNHDA and CDR2 SQIVND (reference sequence). This CDR3 has 15 amino acids. V shed 4 bases, J shed 0 bases, and the junction held 3 bases outside the gene matches. The chain couples TRBV19 to TRBJ1-5; 7 bases are a match to TRBD1. The source material was peripheral blood, sampled before any cancer treatment. This receptor was obtained from a male donor aged 60 or over with stage III squamous cell lung carcinoma. The CDR3 here is CASSTRTGSNQPQHF. The DNA for the CDR3 is TGTGCCAGTAGTACACGGACAGGTAGCAATCAGCCCCAGCATTTT. Full variable domain (outside the CDR3, taken from reference TRBV19 and TRBJ1-5): DGGITQSPKYLFRKEGQNVTLSCEQNLNHDAMYWYRQDPGQGLRLIYYSQIVNDFQKGDIAEGYSVSREKKESFPLTVTSAQKNPTAFYLCASSTRTGSNQPQHFGDGTRLSIL.